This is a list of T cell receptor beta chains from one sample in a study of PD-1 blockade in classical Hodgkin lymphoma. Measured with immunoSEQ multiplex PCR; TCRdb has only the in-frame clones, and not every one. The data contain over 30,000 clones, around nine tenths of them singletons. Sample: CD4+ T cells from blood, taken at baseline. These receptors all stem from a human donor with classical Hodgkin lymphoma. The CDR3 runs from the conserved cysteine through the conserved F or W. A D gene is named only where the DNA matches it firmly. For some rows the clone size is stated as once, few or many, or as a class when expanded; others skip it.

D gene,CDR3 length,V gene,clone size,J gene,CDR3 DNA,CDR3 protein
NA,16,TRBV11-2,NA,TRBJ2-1,TGTGCCAGCAGCTTAGGGGCTGGCGGGACCTACAATGAGCAGTTCTTC,CASSLGAGGTYNEQFF
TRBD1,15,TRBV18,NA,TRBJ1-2,TGTGCCAGCTCACCACCGGGACAGGGGAACTATGGCTACACCTTC,CASSPPGQGNYGYTF
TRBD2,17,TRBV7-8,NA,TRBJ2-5,TGTGCCAGCAGCTTAGGCCGGCTAGCGGGACCTCAAGAGACCCAGTACTTC,CASSLGRLAGPQETQYF
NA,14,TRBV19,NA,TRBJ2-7,TGTGCCAGTAGTATAGTTGGGGAGACCTACGAGCAGTACTTC,CASSIVGETYEQYF
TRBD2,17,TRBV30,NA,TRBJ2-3,TGTGCCTGGAGTGCATTTGCTAGCGGGAGTCCGGCAGATACGCAGTATTTT,CAWSAFASGSPADTQYF
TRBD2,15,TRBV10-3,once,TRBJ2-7,TGTGCCATCACGAAGGGGCTAGCGGAAACCTACGAGCAGTACTTC,CAITKGLAETYEQYF
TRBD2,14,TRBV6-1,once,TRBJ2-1,TGTGCCAGCAAGATAGCGGGAGGTCGTAATGAGCAGTTCTTC,CASKIAGGRNEQFF
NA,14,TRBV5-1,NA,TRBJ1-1,TGCGCCAGCAGCTTGCAGGGGAAGGGCACTGAAGCTTTCTTT,CASSLQGKGTEAFF
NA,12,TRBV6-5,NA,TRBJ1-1,TGTGCCAGCAGTTACGAGAACACTGAAGCTTTCTTT,CASSYENTEAFF
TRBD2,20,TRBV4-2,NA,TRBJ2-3,TGTGCCAGCAGCCAATCTCCGGGGAGCGGGAGAATGGTTGGCACAGATACGCAGTATTTT,CASSQSPGSGRMVGTDTQYF
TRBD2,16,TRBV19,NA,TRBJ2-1,TGTGCCAGTAGTTCTCGACTAGCGGGGGCCTACAATGAGCAGTTCTTC,CASSSRLAGAYNEQFF
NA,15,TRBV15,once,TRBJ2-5,TGTGCCACCAGCAGAGACCATCATCGAGAGACCCAGTGGTACTTC,CATSRDHHRETQWYF
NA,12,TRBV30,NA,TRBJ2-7,TGTGCCTGGGAGGGGGGGTTCTACGAGCAGTACTTC,CAWEGGFYEQYF
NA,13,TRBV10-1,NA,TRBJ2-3,TGCGCCAGCAGTGAGCGGATCACAGATACGCAGTATTTT,CASSERITDTQYF
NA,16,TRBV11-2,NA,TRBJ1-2,TGTGCCAGCAGCTCCCCGTGGGCAGAGTATAACTATGGCTACACCTTC,CASSSPWAEYNYGYTF
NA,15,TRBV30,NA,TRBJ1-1,TGTGCCTGGAGGTACCGAAGCCGACAGAACACTGAAGCTTTCTTT,CAWRYRSRQNTEAFF
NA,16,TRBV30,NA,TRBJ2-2,TGTGCCTGGACCGGGTTGGGGGGCGTAGGAACCGGGGAGCTGTTTTTT,CAWTGLGGVGTGELFF
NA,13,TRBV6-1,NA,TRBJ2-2,TGTGCCAGCTCCGGGCCAAACACCGGGGAGCTGTTTTTT,CASSGPNTGELFF
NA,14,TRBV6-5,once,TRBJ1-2,TGTGCCAGCCGCCTCGACAGCACCAACTATGGCTACACCTTC,CASRLDSTNYGYTF
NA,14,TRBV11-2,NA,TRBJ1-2,TGTGCCAGCAGCCCACCGGGGGCTAACTATGGCTACACCTTC,CASSPPGANYGYTF
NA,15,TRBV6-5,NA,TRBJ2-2,TGTGCCAGCAGCCGTTACAGGGAGAACACCGGGGAGCTGTTTTTT,CASSRYRENTGELFF
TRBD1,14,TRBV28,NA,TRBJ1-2,TGTGCCAGCAGCCTAGGGGGCGCGGTTAAAGGCTACACCTTC,CASSLGGAVKGYTF
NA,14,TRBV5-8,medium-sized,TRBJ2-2,TGTGCCAGCAGCTCCGGGGTGAACACCGGGGAGCTGTTTTTT,CASSSGVNTGELFF
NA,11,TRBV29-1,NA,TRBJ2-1,TGCAGCGGCCGGGATCCCAATGAGCAGTTCTTC,CSGRDPNEQFF
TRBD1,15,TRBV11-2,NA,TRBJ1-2,TGTGCCAGCAGCGGCCCCGACAGGGTCAAAGGTGGCTACACCTTC,CASSGPDRVKGGYTF
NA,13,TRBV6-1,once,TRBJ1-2,TGTGCCAGCAGCCGGGACTCACTCTATGGCTACACCTTC,CASSRDSLYGYTF
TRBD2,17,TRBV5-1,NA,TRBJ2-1,TGCGCCAGCAGCGCCGGCCTAAGCGGGAGGACCGACAATGAGCAGTTCTTC,CASSAGLSGRTDNEQFF
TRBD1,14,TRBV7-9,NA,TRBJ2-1,TGTGCCAGCAGCTTGCTGACAGGGTCGGCTGAGCAGTTCTTC,CASSLLTGSAEQFF
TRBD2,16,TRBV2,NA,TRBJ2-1,TGTGCCAGCAGTCGCGGACTAGCGGGATCCAACAATGAGCAGTTCTTC,CASSRGLAGSNNEQFF
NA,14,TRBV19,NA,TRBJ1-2,TGTGCCAGTAGTATTGCAGGGCCCGACTATGGCTACACCTTC,CASSIAGPDYGYTF
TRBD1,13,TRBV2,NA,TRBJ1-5,TGTGCCAGCAGATTGACAGGGGGGCAGCCCCAGCATTTT,CASRLTGGQPQHF
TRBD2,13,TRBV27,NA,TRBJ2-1,TGTGCCAGCCGGGGGCTAGCGGGCAATGAGCAGTTCTTC,CASRGLAGNEQFF
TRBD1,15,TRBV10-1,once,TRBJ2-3,TGCGCCAGCGGACCGGGACAGGGTACCACAGATACGCAGTATTTT,CASGPGQGTTDTQYF
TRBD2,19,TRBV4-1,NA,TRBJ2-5,TGCGCCAGCAGCCACCCGGGGGGACTAGCGGGAGACTTCCAAGAGACCCAGTACTTC,CASSHPGGLAGDFQETQYF
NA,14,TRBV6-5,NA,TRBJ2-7,TGTGCCAGCAGTTTTACCGGGACACCCTACGAGCAGTACTTC,CASSFTGTPYEQYF
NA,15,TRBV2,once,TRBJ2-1,TGTGCCAGCAGTCCAGGGGTGGTAGGGTACGGTGAGCAGTTCTTC,CASSPGVVGYGEQFF
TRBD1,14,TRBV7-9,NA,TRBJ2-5,TGTGCCAGCAGCCAAGACAGGGTTCAAGAGACCCAGTACTTC,CASSQDRVQETQYF
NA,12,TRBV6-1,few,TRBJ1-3,TGTGCCAGCAGTGTCGAAGCGAACACCATATATTTT,CASSVEANTIYF
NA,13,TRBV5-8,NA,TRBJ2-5,TGTGCCAGCAGTTCAGTTGCCAGAGAGACCCAGTACTTC,CASSSVARETQYF
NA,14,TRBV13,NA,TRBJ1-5,TGTGCCAGCAGCTTGCAGGGAAGCAATCAGCCCCAGCATTTT,CASSLQGSNQPQHF
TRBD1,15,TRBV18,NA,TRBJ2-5,TGTGCCAGCTCCGAGGACAGGGGGCTGCGAGAGACCCAGTACTTC,CASSEDRGLRETQYF
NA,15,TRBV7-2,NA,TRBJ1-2,TGTGCCAGCAGCTTTTACGGACAATCTCCCTATGGCTACACCTTC,CASSFYGQSPYGYTF
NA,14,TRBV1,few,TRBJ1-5,TGCACCATTCCCCCCAGGGTTGGCAATCAGCCCCAGCATTTT,CTIPPRVGNQPQHF
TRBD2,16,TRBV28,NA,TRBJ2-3,TGTGCCAGCAGTCCGACGACTAGCGGGGTGACAGATACGCAGTATTTT,CASSPTTSGVTDTQYF
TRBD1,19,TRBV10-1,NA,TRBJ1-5,TGCGCCAGCAGTGAGTCGAAGAACTCAGTGACAGGGCCCAATCAGCCCCAGCATTTT,CASSESKNSVTGPNQPQHF
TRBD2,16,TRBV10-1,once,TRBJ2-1,TGCGCCAGCAGTGAGTCGAGGACTAGCGGGTCACATGAGCAGTTCTTC,CASSESRTSGSHEQFF
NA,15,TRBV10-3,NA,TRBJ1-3,TGTGCCATCAGTGAGTCGATTTTCGCAGGGAACACCATATATTTT,CAISESIFAGNTIYF